The rows below give T cell receptor beta chains drawn from one sample of a study of blood T cells in healthy people across ages. TCRdb reprocessed the 5' RACE reads with MiXCR, giving one entry per CDR3 protein. Of 850,000 to 1,100,000 distinct CDR3 sequences detected, 35% to 40% appear once; the ten largest clones hold roughly 13%. The sample consisted of blood. These receptors originate from a man between 18 and 35 years old in good health. CDR3s include the opening cysteine and the closing phenylalanine or tryptophan. D genes are given only for firm matches. The listing skips clone size in some rows; elsewhere it reads once, few, many or a size class.

j_gene,d_gene,abundance,v_gene,CDR3aa,CDR3nt
TRBJ1-5,-,-,TRBV21-1,CASSNRDRDLSGNQPQHF,TGTGCCAGCAGCAACCGGGACAGGGACCTTTCGGGCAATCAGCCCCAGCATTTT
TRBJ2-5,-,-,TRBV29-1,CSVLRGSDNEQYF,TGCAGCGTTCTGCGGGGAAGCGACAATGAGCAGTACTTC
TRBJ1-2,-,few,TRBV13,CASSQQQGYYGYTF,TGTGCCAGCAGTCAACAACAGGGCTACTATGGCTACACCTTC
TRBJ1-2,TRBD1,-,TRBV7-6,CASSGDRDADGYTF,TGTGCCAGCAGCGGGGACAGGGATGCCGATGGCTACACCTTC
TRBJ1-1,-,-,TRBV4-1,CASSPGTRLEAFF,TGCGCCAGCAGCCCTGGGACACGGCTTGAAGCTTTCTTT
TRBJ2-6,TRBD2,-,TRBV9,CASRSGGSGANVLTF,TGTGCCAGCAGGTCGGGGGGTTCTGGGGCCAACGTCCTGACTTTC
TRBJ1-5,-,few,TRBV7-2,CASSLEGADQPQHF,TGTGCCAGCAGCTTAGAAGGGGCAGATCAGCCCCAGCATTTT
TRBJ2-1,TRBD1,-,TRBV5-1,CASSERNRDRITSSSYNEQFF,TGCGCCAGCAGCGAAAGGAACCGGGACAGGATAACCTCGAGCTCCTACAATGAGCAGTTCTTC
TRBJ1-1,-,-,TRBV12-5,CASGLPVSTDRFNTEAFF,TGTGCTAGTGGTTTGCCGGTTAGTACCGACCGGTTTAACACTGAAGCTTTCTTT
TRBJ1-6,TRBD1,few,TRBV14,CASSSRDRSSYNSPLHF,TGTGCCAGCAGCAGCCGGGACAGGAGCTCCTATAATTCACCCCTCCACTTT